Following are 13 T cell receptor beta chains from one sample sequenced in a study of shared clonotypes between healthy human individuals. Method: immunoSEQ multiplex PCR; TCRdb's copy keeps in-frame clones and lacks some. Of millions of clones detected, approximately 95% appear once; the ten largest clones hold around 1.1%. Naivety among CD8 cells was defined by CD45RO negativity and positive CCR7 selection, thereby excluding terminally differentiated effector memory CD45RA+ cells. The sequencing sample was made of naive CD8+ T cells sorted from blood. These receptor sequences come from a man aged 18 to 30 in good health.

This sequence joins TRBV4-1 and TRBJ1-4; 7 positions match TRBD1. This CDR3 contains 17 residues. Unmatched junction bases numbered 12, after V lost 3 bases and J lost 5 bases. Germline lookup yields CDR1 MGHRA and CDR2 YSYEKL. CDR3 bases: TGCGCCAGCAGCCACTTCCAGGGGGTAACCCTGAATGAAAAACTGTTTTTT. The encoded protein is CASSHFQGVTLNEKLFF.

The chain joins TRBV4-1 to TRBJ2-2, with 8 bases that match TRBD1. This CDR3 contains 14 residues. In germline, CDR1 is MGHRA, CDR2 YSYEKL. With V trimmed by 4 bases and J by 4 bases, 2 bases remained unmatched. The CDR3 region is CASSPDRVTGELFF. DNA for the CDR3: TGCGCCAGCAGCCCGGACAGGGTCACCGGGGAGCTGTTTTTT.

J is TRBJ1-2 and V is TRBV27, with a possible D match to TRBD1 (5 bases). This CDR3 comprises 15 residues. CDR1 is MNHEY and CDR2 is SMNVEV in the germline V gene (reference sequence). V dropped 0 bases and J dropped 5 bases, with 13 bases sitting between them. The CDR3 is CASSLSGPGWYGYTF. CDR3 nucleotide sequence: TGTGCCAGCAGTTTATCGGGGCCGGGATGGTATGGCTACACCTTC.

The chain combines TRBV2 with TRBJ1-2, with D possibly matching TRBD1 (5 bases). Deletions cut 7 bases from V and 4 bases from J, with 16 bases between. From germline, CDR1 is SNHLY and CDR2 FYNNEI. CDR3 size: 14 residues. Here the CDR3 DNA reads TGTGCCAGCAATCCGCCAGGGTTGGGCTATGGCTACACCTTC. Encoded protein: CASNPPGLGYGYTF.

In regard to this clone: This sample includes further DNA sequences coding for the same CDR3. The chain couples TRBV27 to TRBJ2-1; TRBD1 matches 9 bases. The V segment lost 3 bases and the J segment 2 bases; nucleotides outside the gene matches: 2. The CDR3 consists of 15 residues. Per germline, CDR1 MNHEY and CDR2 SMNVEV (reference sequence). CDR3 sequence: CASSLGQGAYNEQFF. The CDR3, as DNA: TGTGCCAGCAGTTTGGGACAGGGAGCCTACAATGAGCAGTTCTTC.

V gene TRBV28 combines with J gene TRBJ2-7; 8 nucleotides line up with TRBD1. J lost 3 bases, V lost 6 bases, and 4 bases had no gene match. Germline-derived CDR1 and CDR2 are MDHEN and SYDVKM. The CDR3 sequence is 13 residues long. The CDR3 loop is CASSMTGVYEQYF. The CDR3 DNA is TGTGCCAGCAGCATGACAGGGGTCTACGAGCAGTACTTC.

Remarks on this clone: The sample has other DNA sequences that encode this CDR3 too. The rearrangement links TRBV27 to TRBJ1-1, with no clear D. The CDR3 is 13 residues long. The germline V gene encodes CDR1 MNHEY and CDR2 SMNVEV (reference sequence). V lost 0 bases to trimming and J lost 1 base, with 3 bases between them. The CDR3 is CASSLSANTEAFF. The CDR3 DNA is TGTGCCAGCAGTTTATCGGCGAACACTGAAGCTTTCTTT.

This chain connects TRBV25-1 to TRBJ1-2; no firm D call. Germline lookup yields CDR1 MGHDK and CDR2 SYGVNS. V lost 5 bases and J 8 bases, leaving 15 bases between the germline ends. This CDR3 is 13 amino acids long. Here the CDR3 reads CASSLRALEGYTF. CDR3 coding DNA: TGTGCCAGCAGTCTCCGGGCATTAGAAGGCTACACCTTC.

In its sample, this clone was seen once. The chain is built from TRBV27 and TRBJ2-3, with 9 bases matching TRBD1. CDR3 length equals 14 residues. The V gene's germline CDR1 is MNHEY and CDR2 SMNVEV (reference sequence). The V and J ends lost 8 bases and 3 bases, in that order; junction bases with no gene match: 6. CDR3 coding DNA: TGTGCCAGCGCCTGGACAGGGGAGACAGATACGCAGTATTTT. Residues: CASAWTGETDTQYF.

This chain uses TRBV30 with TRBJ1-1; 9 bases are shared with TRBD1. Per the germline V gene, CDR1 is GTSNPN and CDR2 is SVGIG (reference sequence). This CDR3 has 13 amino acids. V lost 4 bases, J lost 5 bases, and 5 bases stayed unmatched. CDR3 coding DNA: TGTGCCTGGAACAGGGGGCCTGGGACTGAAGCTTTCTTT. Protein: CAWNRGPGTEAFF.

V gene TRBV4-3 combines with J gene TRBJ2-3; perhaps TRBD2 as D (6 bases). Germline assignment: CDR1 LGHNA and CDR2 YSLEER. V lost 0 bases, J lost 0 bases, and 13 bases lay in between. The CDR3 extends over 17 amino acids. This CDR3 reads CASSQDLLATSTDTQYF. CDR3 nucleotides: TGCGCCAGCAGCCAAGATCTCCTAGCGACAAGCACAGATACGCAGTATTTT.

The CDR3 is CASSPTWGATDTQYF. The CDR3 DNA reads as TGTGCCAGCAGTCCTACTTGGGGTGCGACAGATACGCAGTATTTT. The chain has TRBV7-6 and TRBJ2-3; no definite D call. Germline V lookup: CDR1 SGHVS, CDR2 FNYEAQ. V was trimmed by 6 bases and J by 3 bases, leaving 16 bases between them. The CDR3 spans 15 residues. Full variable domain (remainder filled in from reference TRBV7-6 and TRBJ2-3): GAGVSQSPRYKVTKRGQDVALRCDPISGHVSLYWYRQALGQGPEFLTYFNYEAQQDKSGLPNDRFSAERPEGSISTLTIQRTEQRDSAMYRCASSPTWGATDTQYFGPGTRLTVL.

The rearrangement joins TRBV28 to TRBJ1-1, with a possible D match to TRBD1 (5 bases). Germline V gene data show CDR1 as MDHEN and CDR2 as SYDVKM. The CDR3 covers 17 residues. Trimming stripped 0 bases from V and 0 bases from J, with 14 bases between. The CDR3 DNA is TGTGCCAGCAGTTTATGGGGTATGGGGCTCATGAACACTGAAGCTTTCTTT. Amino acid sequence: CASSLWGMGLMNTEAFF.